This TCR beta chain was retrieved from a study of cytomegalovirus exposure and HLA in healthy donors. Unmatched junction bases numbered 10, after V lost 5 bases and J lost 8 bases. This CDR3 is built from 15 residues. From germline, CDR1 is MGHDK and CDR2 SYGVNS. A multiplex PCR was run with 60 Vbeta primers and 13 Jbeta primers. Measured with immunoSEQ multiplex PCR; TCRdb has only the in-frame clones, and not every one. The table includes 130,000 or so clones, roughly four fifths detected once. The sample comprised PBMCs. The sequence derives from a woman in her 40s in good health and CMV-seronegative. The genes are TRBV25-1 and TRBJ1-4, with 8 bases lining up with TRBD1. Here the CDR3 DNA reads TGTGCCAGCAGTCCGCGACAGGGGCGGAGCGAAAAACTGTTTTTT. Protein product: CASSPRQGRSEKLFF.